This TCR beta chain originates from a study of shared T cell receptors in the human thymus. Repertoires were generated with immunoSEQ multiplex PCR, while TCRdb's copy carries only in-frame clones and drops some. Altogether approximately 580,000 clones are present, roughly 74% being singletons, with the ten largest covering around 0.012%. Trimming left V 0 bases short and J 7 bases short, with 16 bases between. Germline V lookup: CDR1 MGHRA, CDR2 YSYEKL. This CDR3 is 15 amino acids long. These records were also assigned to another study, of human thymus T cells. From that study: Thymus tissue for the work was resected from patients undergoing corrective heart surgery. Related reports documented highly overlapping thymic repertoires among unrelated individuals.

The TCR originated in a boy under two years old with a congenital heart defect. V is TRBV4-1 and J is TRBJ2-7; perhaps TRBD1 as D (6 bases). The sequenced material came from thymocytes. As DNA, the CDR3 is TGCGCCAGCAGCCAAGATCGGCCAGGGGCGGTAGAGCAGTACTTC. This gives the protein CASSQDRPGAVEQYF.